This T cell receptor (beta chain) was recovered during a study of T-cell memory formation after mild COVID-19. Broader study findings: The SARS-CoV-2 specificity of second-wave clones reaching peak at day 37 remained unverified.

The germline CDR1 and CDR2 sequences are WSHSY and SAAADI. The V end was cut by 8 bases, the J end by 7 bases, with 15 bases between. The CDR3 extends over 12 amino acids. Each CDR3 protein is one row after TCRdb ran MiXCR on the 5' RACE reads. The repertoire holds approximately 99,000 distinct CDR3 sequences, about a sixth seen once, with 5% to 6.5% in the top ten. With regard to this clonotype: The antigen remains unidentified.

The J gene is TRBJ2-7, the V gene TRBV10-2; maybe TRBD1 (6 bases). Sequenced material: PBMCs or a T cell subset sorted from them (not recorded which). This TCR derives from a man younger than 35 who had mild COVID-19 (a few samples of this study predate the infection). Cell type and time point are not known. CDR3: CASGDTELEQYF. CDR3 nucleotides: TGCGCCAGCGGGGACACGGAATTGGAGCAGTACTTC.